These 3 T cell receptor beta chains were all obtained from the same sample, sequenced in a study of T-cell reconstitution after alpha-beta-depleted transplantation in children. Molecular barcoding with unique molecular identifiers was used for the TCRbeta library. Each CDR3 protein is one row after TCRdb ran MiXCR on the PCR reads. The sample lists almost 500,000 distinct CDR3 sequences; roughly 10% were seen once. Specimen: PBMCs, collected before TCRalphabeta/CD19-depleted stem cell transplant. All receptors come from a child under 10 years old with inherited bone marrow failure, due to receive a stem cell transplant.

This clonotype was observed many times. The chain has TRBV7-2 and TRBJ2-3; possibly TRBD1 or TRBD2 for D (6 bases each). Looked up from germline, CDR1 is SGHTA and CDR2 is FQGNSA. The CDR3 sequence is 14 residues long. V lost 2 bases, J lost 3 bases, and 9 bases lay in between. This CDR3 reads CASSLRGATDTQYF. CDR3 in DNA: TGTGCCAGCAGCTTAAGGGGGGCAACAGATACGCAGTATTTT.

This clonotype was seen many times. V and J are TRBV20-1 and TRBJ1-1, with a weak D call TRBD1 (5 bases). This CDR3 comprises 11 residues. Germline CDR1 reads DFQATT; CDR2 reads SNEGSKA (reference sequence). The CDR3 loop reads CSLIGGTEAFF. In DNA form, the CDR3 reads TGCAGCCTTATTGGGGGCACTGAAGCTTTCTTT.

This clonotype was picked up many times. The chain couples TRBV7-2 to TRBJ1-5; D gene ambiguous. From germline, CDR1 is SGHTA and CDR2 FQGNSA. The CDR3 extends over 14 amino acids. V shed 1 base and J shed 11 bases, with 15 bases lying between them. CDR3 nucleotides: TGTGCCAGCAGCTTAGGTCAGGCCGGGGAGGCCCAGCATTTT. Its protein is CASSLGQAGEAQHF.